This record concerns one TCR beta chain sequence. This specimen belongs to a study of kidney transplant recipient with SARS-CoV-2 infection. TCRdb processed the reads anew with MiXCR; each CDR3 protein has one entry. The table lists roughly 250,000 distinct CDR3 sequences, 25% to 30% of them singletons. V lost 3 bases, J lost 2 bases, and 23 bases lay in between. Germline V gives CDR1 DFQATT, CDR2 SNEGSKA (reference sequence). This CDR3 is built from 18 residues. This sample comprised a blood sample, obtained at baseline and between days 110 and 120 from a kidney transplant recipient. The chain links TRBV20-1 to TRBJ2-4; D might be TRBD2 (5 bases). This TCR came from a male patient between 25 and 40 years old who had COVID-19 and was a kidney transplant recipient. Some T cells may trace back to the graft donor. CDR3 coding DNA: TGCAGTGCTAGGGAGTTCGGGGTACAACAGCAATCCAAAAACATTCAGTACTTC. This gives the protein CSAREFGVQQQSKNIQYF.